This TCR beta chain was identified in a study of cytomegalovirus exposure and HLA in healthy donors. Researchers ran the PCR with 60 Vbeta and 13 Jbeta primers. Original processing methods: Later reanalysis found approximately 80 million unique TCR beta chains, around 11 million of them shared. Method: immunoSEQ multiplex PCR; TCRdb's copy keeps in-frame clones and lacks some. The DNA was the basis for D and trimming; V, J and clone size are from that table. This sample carries over 50,000 clones, around 90% of them seen once, and the ten largest clones take approximately 1.5%. CDR3 size: 13 residues. V gave up 8 bases and J gave up 1 base, with 11 bases separating them. The germline V gene encodes CDR1 LNHNV and CDR2 YYDKDF (reference sequence).

This TCR came from a man under 40 in good health and CMV-seropositive. The chain is built from TRBV15 and TRBJ1-1; D call uncertain. The sample consisted of PBMCs. CDR3 loop: CATLENSNTEAFF. In nucleotides, the CDR3 is TGTGCCACCCTGGAGAATTCGAACACTGAAGCTTTCTTT.